The text below deals with one T cell receptor (beta chain). No cognate antigen has been identified for it. Base qualities are not at hand, and no much larger clone is one base apart. For sequencing, an Illumina HiSeq 2500 was employed. Quantitative 5'-RACE with molecular barcodes was the method used to prepare the TCR beta libraries. In the source study's methods: A new computational method based on a probabilistic model of VDJ rearrangement was used to identify disease-linked TCR variants. TCRdb handled the public reads itself, with Q25 trimming in fastp and clone calling in MiXCR, and kept productive beta chains. Merged by CDR3 protein, the rows form single entries marked with the most common genes and DNA. What appears here as the V and J calls and clone size reflects TCRdb's work, not the paper's. Recorded for this sample are roughly 40,000 distinct CDR3 sequences; 4% of them occurred a single time. The ten largest clones capture roughly 4.2% of the sample.

This sample stems from a study of CD8 T cells in ankylosing spondylitis (dated by TCRdb to between 2016 and 2019). Context from the whole study: T cell receptor beta repertoires were profiled in healthy donors and ankylosing spondylitis patients so that disease-linked TCR variants could be found. Peripheral blood was sampled, and synovial fluid was additionally collected from ankylosing spondylitis patients. The full study cohort was made up of about 25 ankylosing spondylitis patients and fewer than 120 healthy donors.

What the work shows at the level of the full study, not this receptor alone: Blood from ankylosing spondylitis patients appeared to be characterized by a TCR beta motif composed of under 10 highly homologous amino acid variants. The disease-linked clones were reported to be significantly enriched in matched synovial fluid samples from ankylosing spondylitis patients. In peripheral blood, the disease-linked clones were found at relatively low frequencies and had a CD8+ phenotype. Some motif variants had previously been reported in the synovial fluid and blood of reactive arthritis patients, which suggests shared mechanisms of disease initiation.

The CDR3, from cysteine to phenylalanine, totals 17 residues. Left in the record is the CDR3 DNA by itself, 51 bases read in frame from the first base. Here V drops 0 bases and J drops 4 bases, and the junction holds 8 bases not matched to any gene. Based on the germline V gene, the CDR1 and CDR2 sequences are SGDLS and YYNGEE. This TCR was sampled from a female donor with ankylosing spondylitis or in good health (not recorded which). The specimen sequenced was blood, either unsorted or a sorted T cell fraction (not recorded which). Rearrangement joined TRBV9 to TRBJ2-2; 8 bases in between match TRBD1. The CDR3 corresponds to CASSVGGRGLGTGELFF. DNA sequence: TGTGCCAGCAGCGTAGGGGGCAGGGGGCTGGGCACCGGGGAGCTGTTTTTT.